This TCR beta chain was captured in a study of T cell changes during pregnancy in multiple sclerosis. In its sample, this clone was seen a few times. Clones were sequenced by immunoSEQ multiplex PCR, and TCRdb holds only the in-frame ones, with some missing. The sample records roughly 58,000 clones, roughly 90% being singletons. The sample consisted of CD8+ T cells from peripheral blood mononuclear cells, taken before pregnancy. This sequence originates from a female donor with multiple sclerosis, enrolled in a pregnancy study.

CDR3: CSVKQGDLEAFF. The CDR3 DNA reads TGCAGCGTCAAACAGGGGGACCTCGAAGCTTTCTTT. The chain recombines TRBV29-1 with TRBJ1-1; TRBD1 matches 8 bases. The germline V gene encodes CDR1 SQVTM and CDR2 ANQGSEA. V shed 6 bases and J 8 bases; nucleotides not matched to a gene: 8. This CDR3 has 12 residues.